A single T cell receptor beta chain is shown here with its context. This CDR3 spans 15 amino acids. The data were obtained in a study of blood T cell repertoires in COVID-19. Assay: immunoSEQ multiplex PCR; the TCRdb copy retains only in-frame clones and omits some. The data show under 150,000 clones, 75% to 90% seen once. The rearrangement uses TRBV21-1 and TRBJ2-7; TRBD1 is taken as the D call from the table, unchecked against the DNA. TRBV21-1 is tagged as a pseudogene. The sequencing input was peripheral blood. The sequence came from a woman aged 60-70 years with COVID-19, enrolled during active disease. The DNA of the CDR3 is TGTGCCAGCAGCAAAGCGATAACAGGGGCGGACGAGCAGTACTTC. Encoded protein: CASSKAITGADEQYF.